This T cell receptor (beta chain) was recorded in a study of blood T cell repertoires in COVID-19. This clone was picked up one time. Only in-frame clones appear in the TCRdb table, and some are missing; sequencing was by immunoSEQ multiplex PCR. The data show about 300,000 clones, approximately 88% seen once. With 5 bases removed from V and 6 bases from J, the gap between germline ends came to 17 bases. Germline assignment: CDR1 MNHEY and CDR2 SVGEGT. CDR3 size: 15 residues. This chain uses TRBV6-2 or TRBV6-3 with TRBJ2-1, with a weak D call TRBD2 (5 bases). Sequencing input: PBMCs or T cells enriched from blood (not recorded which). The clonotype originates from a man aged 55-75 years who had recovered from COVID-19. The CDR3: CASSLSGPPSNEQFF. CDR3 bases: TGTGCCAGCAGTCTGAGCGGACCTCCCTCCAATGAGCAGTTCTTC.